Below, one T cell receptor (beta chain) is given with its context. Its antigen is undetermined. The data were obtained in a study of Ad26.COV2.S vaccination and SARS-CoV-2 variants. V lost 4 bases and J lost 5; bases outside the gene matches: 8. CDR1 is SGDLS and CDR2 is YYNGEE in the germline V gene. This CDR3 is 15 amino acids long. General study findings and limits: Substantial breadth was reportedly displayed by spike-specific CD8+ and CD4+ T cell responses after vaccination.

Assay used: immunoSEQ multiplex PCR; TCRdb lists only in-frame clones, some missing. The sample records about 680,000 clones, around 90% being singletons. Treatment reported: about 20 received Ad26.COV2.S at low or high dose, single or two shots; about five received placebo; per-sample allocation not given. The investigators took samples on day 63 after the first vaccine or placebo injection. The sequence derives from a person aged 18 to 59 who received the Ad26.COV2.S COVID-19 vaccine or a placebo. The chain employs TRBV9 and TRBJ2-1, with 8 bases fitting TRBD2. Sample: peripheral blood, taken in a trial of Ad26.COV2.S vaccine versus placebo. The CDR3 spells CASSPRSGRNNEQFF. In DNA, the CDR3 is TGTGCCAGCAGCCCCCGCAGCGGGAGAAACAATGAGCAGTTCTTC.